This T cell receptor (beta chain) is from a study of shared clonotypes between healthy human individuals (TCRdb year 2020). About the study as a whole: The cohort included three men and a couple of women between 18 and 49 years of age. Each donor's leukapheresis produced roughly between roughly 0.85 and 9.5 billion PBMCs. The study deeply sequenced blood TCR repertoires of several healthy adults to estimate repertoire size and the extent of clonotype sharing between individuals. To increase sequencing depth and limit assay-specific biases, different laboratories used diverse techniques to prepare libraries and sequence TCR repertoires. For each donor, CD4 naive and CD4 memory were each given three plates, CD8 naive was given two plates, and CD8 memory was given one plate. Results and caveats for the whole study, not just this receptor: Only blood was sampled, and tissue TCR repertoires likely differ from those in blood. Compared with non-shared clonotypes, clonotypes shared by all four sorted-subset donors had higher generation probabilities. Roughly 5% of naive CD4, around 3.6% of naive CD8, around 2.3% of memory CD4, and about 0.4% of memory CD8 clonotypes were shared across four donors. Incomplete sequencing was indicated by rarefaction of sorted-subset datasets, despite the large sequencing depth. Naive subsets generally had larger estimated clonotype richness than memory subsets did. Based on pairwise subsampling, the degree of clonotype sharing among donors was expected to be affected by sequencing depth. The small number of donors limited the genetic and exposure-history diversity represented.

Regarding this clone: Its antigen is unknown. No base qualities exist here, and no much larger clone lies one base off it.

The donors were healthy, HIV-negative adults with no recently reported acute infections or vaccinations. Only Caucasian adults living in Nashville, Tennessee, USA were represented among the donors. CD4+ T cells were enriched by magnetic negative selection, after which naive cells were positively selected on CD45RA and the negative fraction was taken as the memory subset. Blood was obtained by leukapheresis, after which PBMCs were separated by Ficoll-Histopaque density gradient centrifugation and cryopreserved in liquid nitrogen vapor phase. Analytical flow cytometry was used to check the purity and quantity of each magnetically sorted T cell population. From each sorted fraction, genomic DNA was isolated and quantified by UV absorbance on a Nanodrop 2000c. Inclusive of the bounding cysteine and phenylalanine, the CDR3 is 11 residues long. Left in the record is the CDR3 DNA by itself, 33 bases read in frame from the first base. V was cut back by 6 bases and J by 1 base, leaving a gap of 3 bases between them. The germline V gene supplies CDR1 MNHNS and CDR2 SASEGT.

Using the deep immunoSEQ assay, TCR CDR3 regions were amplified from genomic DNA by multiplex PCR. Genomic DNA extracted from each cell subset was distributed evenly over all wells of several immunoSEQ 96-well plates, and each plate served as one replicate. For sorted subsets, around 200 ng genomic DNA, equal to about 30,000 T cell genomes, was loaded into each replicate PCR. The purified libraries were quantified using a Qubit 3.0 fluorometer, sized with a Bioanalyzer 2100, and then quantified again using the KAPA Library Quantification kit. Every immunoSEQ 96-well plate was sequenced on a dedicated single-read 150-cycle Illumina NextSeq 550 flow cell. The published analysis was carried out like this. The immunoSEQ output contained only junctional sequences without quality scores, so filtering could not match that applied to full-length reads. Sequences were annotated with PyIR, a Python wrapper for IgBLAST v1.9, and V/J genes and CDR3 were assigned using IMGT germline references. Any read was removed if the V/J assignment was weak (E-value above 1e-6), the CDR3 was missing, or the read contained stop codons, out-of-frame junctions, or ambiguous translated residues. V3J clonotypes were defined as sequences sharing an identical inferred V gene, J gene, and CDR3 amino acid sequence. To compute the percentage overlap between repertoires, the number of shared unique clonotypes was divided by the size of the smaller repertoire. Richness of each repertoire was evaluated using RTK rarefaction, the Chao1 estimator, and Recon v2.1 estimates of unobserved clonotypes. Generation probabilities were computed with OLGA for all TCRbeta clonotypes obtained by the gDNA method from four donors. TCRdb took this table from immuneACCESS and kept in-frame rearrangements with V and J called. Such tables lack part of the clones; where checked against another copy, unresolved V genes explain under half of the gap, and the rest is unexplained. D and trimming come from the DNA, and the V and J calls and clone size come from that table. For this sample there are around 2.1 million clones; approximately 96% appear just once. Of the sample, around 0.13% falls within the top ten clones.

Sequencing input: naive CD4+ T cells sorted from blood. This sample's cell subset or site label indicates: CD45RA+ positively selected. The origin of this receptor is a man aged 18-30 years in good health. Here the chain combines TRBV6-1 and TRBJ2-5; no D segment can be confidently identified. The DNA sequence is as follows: TGTGCCAGCAGGTCCCAAGAGACCCAGTACTTC. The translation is CASRSQETQYF.